This TCR beta chain comes out of a study of blood T cell repertoires in COVID-19. Trimming cost V 6 bases and J 2 bases; bases outside gene matches: 5. This CDR3 has 15 amino acids. CDR1 is MDHEN, CDR2 SYDVKM, per germline. Clones were read by immunoSEQ multiplex PCR, and TCRdb kept only the in-frame ones, dropping some. The sample records 180,000 or so clones, approximately 89% being singletons. This TCR came from a man aged 35-49 years with active or convalescent COVID-19. The sequencing sample was made of peripheral blood. V is TRBV28 and J is TRBJ1-5; 9 bases are shared with TRBD1. This CDR3 is CASRGTGLRNQPQHF. In nucleotides, the CDR3 is TGTGCCAGCAGGGGGACAGGGTTGCGCAATCAGCCCCAGCATTTT.